The T cell receptor beta chain under discussion was sequenced for a study of CD8+ T cells in alopecia areata. At the level of the study: The protocol delivered tofacitinib for 6 to 18 months, then withdrew it for 6 months. Whole-study results and caveats: For lesional scalp, especially alopecia totalis/universalis, clonality was higher than in normal scalp.

Following extraction, RNA underwent reverse transcription to cDNA, which served as the sequencing template. TCRdb's copy holds only in-frame clones and misses some; the assay was immunoSEQ multiplex PCR. The table includes around 60,000 clones, about 45% detected once. Treatment in this sample: oral pan-JAK inhibitor, 5-10 mg twice daily. The germline V and J ends were trimmed by 1 base and 4 bases, with 16 bases remaining between them. The CDR3 sequence is 16 residues long. Germline CDR1 reads SQVTM; CDR2 reads ANQGSEA. A few counts support this clone. The antigen is not known. The receptor was isolated from a human donor with alopecia areata. The source was CD8+ T cells sorted from blood, collected around week 36, from a patient treated with tofacitinib. The V and J genes are TRBV29-1 and TRBJ2-2; D is perhaps TRBD1 (8 bases). Written as DNA, the CDR3 is TGCAGCGTTGAAGGTTGGACAGGGAGGGCCACCGGGGAGCTGTTTTTT. Translating gives CSVEGWTGRATGELFF.